The 7 T cell receptor beta chains given below trace back to one sample, sequenced in a study of T-cell memory formation after mild COVID-19. TCRdb fed the 5' RACE reads into MiXCR, producing one record per CDR3 protein. Of about 360,000 distinct CDR3 sequences detected, roughly an eighth appear once; the ten largest clones hold roughly 22%. The sequenced sample was PBMCs or a T cell subset sorted from them (not recorded which). These receptors originate from a man between 18 and 35 years old who had mild COVID-19 (a few samples of this study predate the infection). Cell type and time point are not known.

This clonotype was observed a handful of times. The chain couples TRBV7-2 to TRBJ1-2; perhaps TRBD1 as D (6 bases). The CDR3 consists of 13 residues. Trimming took 3 bases from V and 5 from J, leaving 10 bases between them. The germline V gene encodes CDR1 SGHTA and CDR2 FQGNSA. The CDR3 region is CASSLGHSYGYTF. DNA for the CDR3: TGTGCCAGCAGCTTGGGACACAGTTATGGCTACACCTTC. The whole variable domain, filled in from reference TRBV7-2 and TRBJ1-2, reads GAGVSQSPSNKVTEKGKDVELRCDPISGHTALYWYRQSLGQGLEFLIYFQGNSAPDKSGLPSDRFSAERTGGSVSTLTIQRTQQEDSAVYLCASSLGHSYGYTFGSGTRLTVV.

This clonotype was counted between two and nine times. The genes are TRBV20-1 and TRBJ1-4; D call uncertain. The V gene lost 0 bases and the J gene lost 2 bases, with 4 bases spanning the gap. CDR3 size: 13 residues. The V gene's germline CDR1 is DFQATT and CDR2 SNEGSKA (reference sequence). The CDR3, as DNA: TGCAGTGCTAGAGAACAGACTAATGAAAAACTGTTTTTT. It translates to CSAREQTNEKLFF.

This chain connects TRBV7-2 to TRBJ1-2, with D possibly TRBD1 on 5 matching bases. The V gene's germline CDR1 is SGHTA and CDR2 FQGNSA. Trimming cost V 2 bases and J 4 bases, with 14 bases left between them. This CDR3 is built from 15 residues. The CDR3 DNA reads as TGTGCCAGCAGCTTAACGACAGCTGGTCCCTATGGCTACACCTTC. It codes for CASSLTTAGPYGYTF.

The chain recombines TRBV18 with TRBJ1-5; tentative D call: TRBD1 (5 bases). Trimming pared 3 bases from V and 0 bases from J, leaving 12 bases between. Germline loops: CDR1 KGHSH, CDR2 LQKENI. CDR3 length equals 16 residues. The CDR3 sequence: CASSPQGPYSNQPQHF. The CDR3 nucleotides read TGTGCCAGCTCACCTCAGGGACCCTATAGCAATCAGCCCCAGCATTTT.

This clonotype has at least ten counts. This chain links TRBV27 with TRBJ2-1; 7 bases match TRBD2. CDR3 size: 12 residues. J gave up 11 bases and V 5 bases, and 6 bases lay outside the gene matches. The germline V gene encodes CDR1 MNHEY and CDR2 SMNVEV (reference sequence). CDR3: CASSTNGGKQFF. The CDR3 nucleotides are TGTGCCAGCAGTACTAACGGGGGGAAGCAGTTCTTC.

This clonotype has only a few counts. The chain links TRBV6-5 to TRBJ2-5; possibly TRBD2 for D (5 bases). Germline CDR1 reads MNHEY; CDR2 reads SVGAGI. V lost 6 bases and J 4 bases, leaving 18 bases between the germline ends. This CDR3 is built from 15 residues. CDR3 in amino acids: CASSRTRPLGETQYF. The CDR3 DNA reads as TGTGCCAGCAGCCGGACTCGACCATTGGGAGAGACCCAGTACTTC.

This clonotype was observed many times. The CDR3 spells CASSRDWNTEAFF. The CDR3 DNA reads TGTGCCAGCAGCCGGGACTGGAACACTGAAGCTTTCTTT. This chain joins TRBV6-5 and TRBJ1-1; TRBD1 is a possible D gene (5 bases). V lost 6 bases and J lost 1, with 9 bases in between. This CDR3 is 13 amino acids long. Germline CDR1 MNHEY, CDR2 SVGAGI.